A selection of T cell receptor beta chains follows, all from one sample in a study of blood T cell repertoires in COVID-19. Data came from immunoSEQ multiplex PCR; TCRdb stores just in-frame clones and leaves some out. Of about 310,000 clones listed, about nine tenths are singletons. The sequencing sample was made of peripheral blood. The origin of the receptors is a man aged 45-65 years with active or convalescent COVID-19. The CDR3 runs from the conserved cysteine through the conserved F or W. D genes are given only for firm matches. Size is stated for part of the rows, as once, few or many counts, or as a class when the clone is expanded.

cdr3_nt	cdr3_aa	clone_size	j_call	d_call	v_call
TGTGCCAGTATCAAACAGGGGGTTGACACTGAAGCTTTCTTT	CASIKQGVDTEAFF	.	TRBJ1-1	TRBD1	TRBV6-6
TGTGCCAGCAGCTCCGCCGCGCTCTCCTACGAGCAGTACTTC	CASSSAALSYEQYF	.	TRBJ2-7	.	TRBV5-6
TGTGCCAGCAGACCGGGATTAGGCACAGATACGCAGTATTTT	CASRPGLGTDTQYF	.	TRBJ2-3	.	TRBV2
TGTGCCAGCAGTTTAAAGTCCAGGGTAAATCAGCCCCAGCATTTT	CASSLKSRVNQPQHF	once	TRBJ1-5	.	TRBV28
TGTGCCAGCAGTCCGACAGGGCGCAATCAGCCCCAGCATTTT	CASSPTGRNQPQHF	.	TRBJ1-5	TRBD1	TRBV6-2/TRBV6-3
TGTGCCAGCAGCGCAGGACTAGCGGGGGTTACAGATACGCAGTATTTT	CASSAGLAGVTDTQYF	.	TRBJ2-3	TRBD2	TRBV9
TGTGCCAGCCCCCTCACCGGGGCGGGAGGGCTTTTATCCTACAATGAGCAGTTCTTC	CASPLTGAGGLLSYNEQFF	.	TRBJ2-1	TRBD2	TRBV5-8
TGTGCCAGCAGCTTAGTCGGCGGGAGGGAACATGAGCAGTTCTTC	CASSLVGGREHEQFF	.	TRBJ2-1	TRBD2	TRBV7-2
TGTGCCAGCAGCCAAGACCGTCTAACAGGGAGCTCCTATAATTCACCCCTCCACTTT	CASSQDRLTGSSYNSPLHF	.	TRBJ1-6	.	TRBV3-1/TRBV3-2
TGTGCCAGTAGTATACGTGGGGGGGTTACGAGTCCCGGGGAGCTGTTTTTT	CASSIRGGVTSPGELFF	.	TRBJ2-2	TRBD2	TRBV19
TGTGCCAGCAGTCTGACAGGCCACTCCTACGAGCAGTACTTC	CASSLTGHSYEQYF	.	TRBJ2-7	.	TRBV28
TGTGCCAGCACCCCCGGGACAGAAGGAAACACCATATATTTT	CASTPGTEGNTIYF	.	TRBJ1-3	TRBD1	TRBV6-4
TGTGCCAGCAAGAGGGACAGGGGTTTTCCTGAAGCTTTCTTT	CASKRDRGFPEAFF	once	TRBJ1-1	TRBD1	TRBV6-5
TGTGCCAGCAGCATCTGGGGGGGTGGTAATCAGCCCCAGCATTTT	CASSIWGGGNQPQHF	.	TRBJ1-5	.	TRBV7-2
TGTGCCAGCAGCCCCGGGGTAGCGGGGGCCATTCGGAGGCAGTTCTTC	CASSPGVAGAIRRQFF	.	TRBJ2-1	TRBD2	TRBV7-2
TGTGCCAGCAGCCAAGAGAACAGGGGTGGTTTAACCCAGTACTTC	CASSQENRGGLTQYF	once	TRBJ2-5	TRBD1	TRBV4-2
TGTGCCAGCAGCTTAGGTATTGATCAGCCCCAGCATTTT	CASSLGIDQPQHF	.	TRBJ1-5	.	TRBV7-9
TGTGCCAGCAGTTTATGGCGGGACTCCCCGGAATACAATGAGCAGTTCTTC	CASSLWRDSPEYNEQFF	few	TRBJ2-1	.	TRBV27
TGTGCCAGCAGTGAAGTAGGCGGCCGGACCCAGGGGCCCCAGCATTTT	CASSEVGGRTQGPQHF	.	TRBJ1-5	.	TRBV6-1
TGTGCCAGTAGACCGACAGGGTCCGGGACAGATACGCAGTATTTT	CASRPTGSGTDTQYF	.	TRBJ2-3	TRBD1	TRBV19
TGTGCCAGCAGCTTACTATTGGGCGCCGGGGAGCTGTTTTTT	CASSLLLGAGELFF	.	TRBJ2-2	.	TRBV7-2
TGTGCCAGCAGAATCGGACAATCCCTAAACTATGGCTACACCTTC	CASRIGQSLNYGYTF	.	TRBJ1-2	.	TRBV6-5
TGTGCCAGCAGTCGAGGACAGGGGGCGATTGAGACCCAGTACTTC	CASSRGQGAIETQYF	.	TRBJ2-5	TRBD1	TRBV6-5
TGTGCCAGCAGCTGGACTCGGGGGAGCACAGATACGCAGTATTTT	CASSWTRGSTDTQYF	.	TRBJ2-3	.	TRBV6-5
TGTGCCAGCAGCCATCCAGTCCCGGGACAGGGATTTTCCTACAATGAGCAGTTCTTC	CASSHPVPGQGFSYNEQFF	.	TRBJ2-1	TRBD1	TRBV14
TGTGCCACCAGAGAGGACAGTTATCAAGGCTACACCTTC	CATREDSYQGYTF	once	TRBJ1-2	.	TRBV7-2
TGTGCCTGGGGTATATCAGATACGCAGTATTTT	CAWGISDTQYF	once	TRBJ2-3	.	TRBV30
TGTGCCAGCAGTGAAGCCATGAGCTACGAGCAGTACTTC	CASSEAMSYEQYF	.	TRBJ2-7	.	TRBV2
TGTGCCAGCGGGGGGACGTATACAGAGCAGTACTTC	CASGGTYTEQYF	.	TRBJ2-7	.	TRBV2
TGTGCCAGCAGTGAAAGAAAGACAGCCTTTTCTGAAAAACTGTTTTTT	CASSERKTAFSEKLFF	.	TRBJ1-4	.	TRBV6-1
TGTGCCAGCAGCTTACTAGCGGGGGGCAACACCGGGGAGCTGTTTTTT	CASSLLAGGNTGELFF	.	TRBJ2-2	TRBD2	TRBV7-3
TGTGCCAGCTCACCACGGGTAGCCACAGGTGATGAAGCTTTCTTT	CASSPRVATGDEAFF	.	TRBJ1-1	.	TRBV18
TGCAGTGCTAGTAGACTAGCGGGGGAGACGACAGATACGCAGTATTTT	CSASRLAGETTDTQYF	.	TRBJ2-3	TRBD2	TRBV20-1
TGTGCCAGCAGCTTAGGGGGGACTATGAACACTGAAGCTTTCTTT	CASSLGGTMNTEAFF	.	TRBJ1-1	.	TRBV7-2
TGTGCCAGCAGCGTAAGAGGGGGCATGGACCAAGAGACCCAGTACTTC	CASSVRGGMDQETQYF	.	TRBJ2-5	TRBD1	TRBV9
TGTGCCAGTAGGGAGACCCATTCCTCTCACGATGAGCAGTTCTTC	CASRETHSSHDEQFF	.	TRBJ2-1	.	TRBV19
TGTGCCTGGACCACAGGGGATAACTATGGCTACACCTTC	CAWTTGDNYGYTF	once	TRBJ1-2	TRBD1	TRBV30
TGTGCCACCTCAGGACAGCTTAGCAATCAGCCCCAGCATTTT	CATSGQLSNQPQHF	.	TRBJ1-5	.	TRBV24-1
TGTGCCAGCAGGGACGGACAGGGTTTTTACGAAAAACTGTTTTTT	CASRDGQGFYEKLFF	.	TRBJ1-4	TRBD1	TRBV2